This is a list of T cell receptor beta chains from one sample in a study of a mutant IDH1 vaccine in newly diagnosed glioma. Clones were sequenced by immunoSEQ multiplex PCR, and TCRdb holds only the in-frame ones, with some missing. This table has roughly 52,000 clones, 70% to 80% appearing once. These receptors have no identified antigens. Sequenced material: PBMCs, taken from a glioma patient whose treatment included an IDH1 peptide vaccine. These receptors were taken from a man aged 40-55 years with glioma. Each CDR3 is given with its conserved first and last residue. A D gene is named only where the DNA matches it firmly. Only some rows state a clone size, as once, few, many or a class for expanded clones.

D: TRBD2
size: NA
J: TRBJ2-2
V: TRBV25-1
DNA: TGTGCCAGCATCGGGACTAGCGGGAGGCCGAACACCGGGGAGCTGTTTTTT
CDR3: CASIGTSGRPNTGELFF

D: NA
size: NA
J: TRBJ1-2
V: TRBV5-1
DNA: TGCGCCAGCAGCTTGGAATATGGGGGGGCGCGTGGCTACACCTTC
CDR3: CASSLEYGGARGYTF

D: NA
size: NA
J: TRBJ2-2
V: TRBV30
DNA: TGTGCCTTATCTGGCGGGACGAACACCGGGGAGCTGTTTTTT
CDR3: CALSGGTNTGELFF

D: NA
size: NA
J: TRBJ2-3
V: TRBV5-1
DNA: TGCGCCAGCACCCGACAGGGAGGGAACACAGATACGCAGTATTTT
CDR3: CASTRQGGNTDTQYF

D: NA
size: few
J: TRBJ1-1
V: TRBV15
DNA: TGTGCCACCAGCAGAGATCGGCGTCTGAACACTGAAGCTTTCTTT
CDR3: CATSRDRRLNTEAFF

D: TRBD1
size: NA
J: TRBJ1-5
V: TRBV7-2
DNA: TGTGCCAGCAGCTTACATGGACAGGGGGCCGGGGAGCCCCAGCATTTT
CDR3: CASSLHGQGAGEPQHF

D: NA
size: few
J: TRBJ2-1
V: TRBV29-1
DNA: TGCAGCGGGACTTCGTACAATGAGCAGTTCTTC
CDR3: CSGTSYNEQFF

D: TRBD1
size: NA
J: TRBJ2-1
V: TRBV11-2
DNA: TGTGCCAGCAGCCAAGTGGGACAGGGGTCCCAGCAGTTCTTC
CDR3: CASSQVGQGSQQFF

D: NA
size: NA
J: TRBJ2-1
V: TRBV5-1
DNA: TGCGCCAGCAGCTTGGCCGGGACTGCAAACAATGAGCAGTTCTTC
CDR3: CASSLAGTANNEQFF

D: TRBD1
size: NA
J: TRBJ2-1
V: TRBV13
DNA: TGTGCCAGCAGCTTAGAGGCGGGGACAGGGTCTGGCGGCTCCTACAATGAGCAGTTCTTC
CDR3: CASSLEAGTGSGGSYNEQFF

D: NA
size: NA
J: TRBJ1-1
V: TRBV18
DNA: TGTGCCAGCTCACCTGCTGAGCGGGCCCCTGAAGCTTTCTTT
CDR3: CASSPAERAPEAFF

D: TRBD2
size: NA
J: TRBJ2-3
V: TRBV16
DNA: TGTGCCAGCAGCCAACGAACTCGACTAGCGAAAGATACGCAGTATTTT
CDR3: CASSQRTRLAKDTQYF

D: NA
size: few
J: TRBJ2-6
V: TRBV30
DNA: TGTGCCTGGAGGCGACAGGGGGCCAACGTCCTGACTTTC
CDR3: CAWRRQGANVLTF

D: NA
size: few
J: TRBJ2-7
V: TRBV18
DNA: TGTGCCAGCTCACCAACAGGCTACGAGCAGTACTTC
CDR3: CASSPTGYEQYF

D: TRBD2
size: NA
J: TRBJ2-3
V: TRBV5-6
DNA: TGTGCCAGCAGCTCCTTCGGGCCTAGCGGGACCTCAGATACGCAGTATTTT
CDR3: CASSSFGPSGTSDTQYF

D: NA
size: many
J: TRBJ1-1
V: TRBV2
DNA: TGTGCCAGCAGTGAAGCCCACGGGAATGTAGCTTTCTTT
CDR3: CASSEAHGNVAFF

D: NA
size: NA
J: TRBJ2-7
V: TRBV7-9
DNA: TGTGCCAGCAGCTTTTCCCACGAGCAGTACTTC
CDR3: CASSFSHEQYF

D: NA
size: NA
J: TRBJ1-1
V: TRBV7-2
DNA: TGTGCCAGCAGTCCCTTGGGGGGCTTGAACACTGAAGCTTTCTTT
CDR3: CASSPLGGLNTEAFF

D: NA
size: NA
J: TRBJ1-1
V: TRBV20-1
DNA: TGCAGTGCTTCGACCTTGGCTGAAGCTTTCTTT
CDR3: CSASTLAEAFF

D: NA
size: NA
J: TRBJ1-3
V: TRBV6-6
DNA: TGTGCCAGCAGTCCCCGGGCGAGCTCTGGAAACACCATATATTTT
CDR3: CASSPRASSGNTIYF

D: TRBD1
size: NA
J: TRBJ2-7
V: TRBV5-1
DNA: TGCGCCAGCAGCCCAGGGACAGGGGGCGGTTACGAGCAGTACTTC
CDR3: CASSPGTGGGYEQYF

D: NA
size: NA
J: TRBJ2-6
V: TRBV7-2
DNA: TGTGCCAGCAGTCCGGACTCTGGGGCCAACGTCCTGACTTTC
CDR3: CASSPDSGANVLTF